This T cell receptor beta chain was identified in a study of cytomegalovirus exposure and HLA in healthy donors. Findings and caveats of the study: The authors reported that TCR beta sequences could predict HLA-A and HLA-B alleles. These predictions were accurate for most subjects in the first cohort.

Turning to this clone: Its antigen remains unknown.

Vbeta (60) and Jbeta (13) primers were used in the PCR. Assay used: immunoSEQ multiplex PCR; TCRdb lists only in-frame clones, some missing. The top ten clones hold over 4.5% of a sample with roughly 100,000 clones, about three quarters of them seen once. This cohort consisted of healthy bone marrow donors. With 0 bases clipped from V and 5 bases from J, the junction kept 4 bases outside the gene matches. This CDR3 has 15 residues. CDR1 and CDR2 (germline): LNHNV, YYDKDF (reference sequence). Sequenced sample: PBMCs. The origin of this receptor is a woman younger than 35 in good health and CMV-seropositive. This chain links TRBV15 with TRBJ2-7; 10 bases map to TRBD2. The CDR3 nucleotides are TGTGCCACCAGCAGAGACTCCGGGACTAGCGACGAGCAGTACTTC. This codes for CATSRDSGTSDEQYF.